These 12 T cell receptor beta chains share one sample of origin, sequenced in a study of beta chain features in type 1 diabetes. General study findings and limits: All four CD4+ subsets of Type 1 diabetes patients contained TCRB CDR3s that were moderately but significantly shorter.

These receptors have no known antigen. The entirety of the isolated RNA underwent reverse transcription, so expressed TCRB transcripts were sequenced. Clones were read by immunoSEQ multiplex PCR, and TCRdb kept only the in-frame ones, dropping some. Here the sample spans more than 300,000 clones, around a tenth being singletons. Sequencing input: central memory CD4+ T cells from blood. These TCRs come from a young man with type 1 diabetes.

This clone was observed a few times. The chain has TRBV5-6 and TRBJ1-1; D remains ambiguous. Trimming stripped 0 bases from V and 6 bases from J, with 9 bases between. The CDR3 is 13 residues long. The germline CDR1 and CDR2 sequences are SGHDT and YYEEEE. The CDR3 loop is CASSLERESEAFF. CDR3 nucleotides: TGTGCCAGCAGCTTGGAGAGGGAGTCTGAAGCTTTCTTT.

This clone was seen a handful of times. The chain recombines TRBV18 with TRBJ1-5; D perhaps matches TRBD1 (6 bases). The CDR3 has 14 residues. Deletions cut 3 bases from V and 3 bases from J, with 9 bases between. CDR1 and CDR2 from the germline V gene are KGHSH and LQKENI. CDR3 DNA sequence: TGTGCCAGCTCACCGGACAGATTCAATCAGCCCCAGCATTTT. Its protein is CASSPDRFNQPQHF.

This clone appeared a few times. This chain joins TRBV6-5 and TRBJ2-1; 10 bases agree with TRBD2. The CDR3 runs 14 residues. Germline assignment: CDR1 MNHEY and CDR2 SVGAGI. V lost 7 bases, J lost 12 bases, and 12 bases stayed unmatched. DNA of the CDR3: TGTGCCAGCACTCCTAGCGGGAGCGGGATGGGGCAGTTCTTC. This gives the protein CASTPSGSGMGQFF.

This clone came up many times. This chain connects TRBV7-9 to TRBJ2-3, with D unclear. The germline V and J ends were trimmed by 1 base and 7 bases, with 12 bases remaining between them. The germline V gene has CDR1 SEHNR and CDR2 FQNEAQ (reference sequence). The CDR3 runs 14 residues. CDR3 nucleotide sequence: TGTGCCAGCAGCTTAGACCTGAACGACAATACGCAGTATTTT. Translation gives CASSLDLNDNTQYF.

The rearrangement uses TRBV2 and TRBJ1-5, with D hard to call. V was shortened by 7 bases and J by 1 base, with 11 bases between the two germline ends. Germline V gene sequence: CDR1 SNHLY, CDR2 FYNNEI. The CDR3 has 14 residues. The CDR3 sequence is CASTYGRSNQPQHF. In DNA, the CDR3 is TGTGCCAGCACCTATGGAAGGAGCAATCAGCCCCAGCATTTT.

This clone was observed a few times. One end of the junction is discordant with germline, which a read error may explain. The chain couples TRBV4-1 to TRBJ2-7; 8 bases agree with TRBD1. CDR3 length: 14 amino acids. Germline CDR1 is MGHRA and CDR2 is YSYEKL. CDR3 residues: CASSFPGGWNEQYF. For the CDR3, the DNA is TGTGCCAGCAGCTTCCCAGGGGGCTGGAACGAGCAGTACTTC.

The chain couples TRBV27 to TRBJ2-7; D is perhaps TRBD2 (5 bases). V was cut by 3 bases and J by 1 base, with 7 bases left in between. The CDR3 is 13 amino acids. Germline V gene lookup returns CDR1 MNHEY and CDR2 SMNVEV (reference sequence). CDR3: CASSFAGSYEQYF. The DNA for the CDR3 is TGTGCCAGCAGTTTCGCGGGTTCCTACGAGCAGTACTTC.

The chain couples TRBV5-8 to TRBJ1-1, with 8 bases fitting TRBD1. The junction had 4 bases not matched to a gene; V was cut back by 5 bases and J by 1 base. This CDR3 is built from 14 residues. The V gene's germline CDR1 is SGHTS and CDR2 YDEGEE. CDR3 amino acids: CASRGDRGNTEAFF. CDR3 nucleotide sequence: TGTGCCAGCAGAGGTGACAGGGGGAACACTGAAGCTTTCTTT.

This clone has more than one count but fewer than ten. V usage is TRBV9 and J usage is TRBJ2-7; a possible D gene is TRBD2 (5 bases). V lost 3 bases, J lost 0 bases, and 10 bases lay in between. This CDR3 comprises 14 residues. Germline V gives CDR1 SGDLS, CDR2 YYNGEE. CDR3 in amino acids: CASSAYGNSYEQYF. CDR3 coding DNA: TGTGCCAGCAGCGCATACGGGAACTCCTACGAGCAGTACTTC.

This clone was seen only a few times. CDR3 DNA sequence: TGTGCCAGTCGTACTTACAGGGGCGGTCCCGGGGAGCTGTTTTTT. It specifies CASRTYRGGPGELFF. This chain uses TRBV19 with TRBJ2-2; 7 nucleotides align to TRBD1. Trimming took 8 bases from V and 6 from J; bases not matched to a gene: 12. The CDR3 contains 15 residues. Germline values: CDR1 LNHDA, CDR2 SQIVND (reference sequence).

This clone has just one count. The J gene is TRBJ2-7, the V gene TRBV6-1; unclear D gene. V was trimmed by 0 bases and J by 7 bases, leaving 13 bases between them. Germline CDR1 is MNHNS and CDR2 is SASEGT. CDR3 size: 14 residues. Here the CDR3 reads CASSEASGVGEQYF. In DNA, the CDR3 is TGTGCCAGCAGTGAAGCGTCTGGTGTGGGGGAGCAGTACTTC.

The chain carries TRBV6-1 and TRBJ2-1; D ambiguous. The V end was cut by 4 bases, the J end by 5 bases, with 6 bases between. The CDR3 contains 12 residues. Germline loops: CDR1 MNHNS, CDR2 SASEGT. The CDR3, as DNA: TGTGCCAGCAGTGGAAAGCACAATGAGCAGTTCTTC. Its translation: CASSGKHNEQFF.